The rows below give T cell receptor beta chains drawn from one sample of a study of beta chain features in type 1 diabetes. Clones were sequenced by immunoSEQ multiplex PCR, and TCRdb holds only the in-frame ones, with some missing. The sample comprises about 45,000 clones, over 50% of which are singletons, and more than 2% rests with the top ten. The sample comprised Tregs from blood. Every receptor here comes from a woman aged 18-35 years in good health. Each CDR3 is given with its conserved first and last residue. The D gene is left open where the match is weak. Clone size is shown for a subset of rows, as once, few, many or a class of expanded clone.

TRBJ2-1 TRBV6-1 TRBD2 few TGTGCCAGCAGTGATCGGGAGACTAGCGGGAGCGGAAGGCTGTTCTTC CASSDRETSGSGRLFF
TRBJ2-1 TRBV5-1 NA NA TGCGCCAGCAGCCCCGAGAGGGGGACCTACAATGAGCAGTTCTTC CASSPERGTYNEQFF
TRBJ2-3 TRBV7-9 NA NA TGTGCCAGCAGTTCCGGGACACACAGCACAGATACGCAGTATTTT CASSSGTHSTDTQYF
TRBJ2-3 TRBV7-9 TRBD2 NA TGTGCCAGCAGCCTCGGACTAGCGGGAGGTCTTCTCCCAGATACGCAGTATTTT CASSLGLAGGLLPDTQYF
TRBJ1-5 TRBV7-2 NA NA TGTGCCAGCAGCTTAGCGGCCCCCAATCAGCCCCAGCATTTT CASSLAAPNQPQHF
TRBJ2-6 TRBV20-1 TRBD1 NA TGCAGTGCTATTTCAGGGGGCGTCCTGACTTTC CSAISGGVLTF
TRBJ1-4 TRBV5-1 TRBD1 NA TGCGCCAGCAGCGACGCCGGACAGGGAAAACTGTTTTTT CASSDAGQGKLFF
TRBJ2-7 TRBV28 NA few TGTGCCAGCACCCCCGCGTGGGCAGGGGTGGTAGAGCAGTACTTC CASTPAWAGVVEQYF
TRBJ2-3 TRBV28 TRBD1 few TGTGCCAGCAGTTTATGGCAGGGGGGCACAGATACGCAGTATTTT CASSLWQGGTDTQYF
TRBJ2-1 TRBV12-2 NA few TGTGCAAGTCGCTCGACCCGACTAGCGGGAGCGGATGATGAGCAGTTCTTC CASRSTRLAGADDEQFF
TRBJ2-1 TRBV29-1 TRBD2 NA TGCAGCGTTGGACAGGATCCTAGCGGGAGAGATGAGCAGTTCTTC CSVGQDPSGRDEQFF
TRBJ2-7 TRBV10-3 TRBD2 NA TGTGCCACCCGACTAGCGGGAACCGAATCCTACGAGCAGTACTTC CATRLAGTESYEQYF
TRBJ2-5 TRBV7-2 NA few TGTGCCAGCAGCTTTGTTCAGCGGACCCAGACCCAGTACTTC CASSFVQRTQTQYF
TRBJ2-1 TRBV6-1 TRBD2 NA TGTGCCACCGACGTGGTAGCGGGAGTGGGTGAGCAGTTCTTC CATDVVAGVGEQFF
TRBJ1-6 TRBV29-1 NA few TGCAGCGTAACGACAGGCTATAATTCACCCCTCCACTTT CSVTTGYNSPLHF
TRBJ1-1 TRBV4-1 NA few TGCGCCAGCAGCCAGGAGGGAGTTCAAACTGAAGCTTTCTTT CASSQEGVQTEAFF
TRBJ2-6 TRBV29-1 NA NA TGCAGCGTGGGGGGGGGCACTGGGGCCAACGTCCTGACTTTC CSVGGGTGANVLTF
TRBJ2-2 TRBV4-2 TRBD1 once TGTGCCAGCAGCCAAGCACTAGGGACAGGGAACACCGGGGAGCTGTTTTTT CASSQALGTGNTGELFF
TRBJ1-1 TRBV12-5 TRBD1 NA TGTGCTAGTGGTCCTCGGACAGGACATAAAGCTTTCTTT CASGPRTGHKAFF
TRBJ2-7 TRBV10-2 TRBD2 few TGCGCCAGCAGTATAGCGGGAGGGGGGGTCGAGCAGTACTTC CASSIAGGGVEQYF
TRBJ1-5 TRBV15 TRBD1 NA TGTGCCACCAGCCGAGGATTTACAGGGGATCAGCCCCAGCATTTT CATSRGFTGDQPQHF
TRBJ1-4 TRBV29-1 NA NA TGCAGCGCCGGAGGGATTGGTAATGAAAAACTGTTTTTT CSAGGIGNEKLFF
TRBJ2-1 TRBV7-9 NA NA TGTGCCAGCAGCTTTGGGGGGAGGAGCGCCTACAATGAGCAGTTCTTC CASSFGGRSAYNEQFF
TRBJ2-5 TRBV6-6 TRBD1 few TGTGCCAGCAGTTCCGGGACAGGGGGCCAAGAGACCCAGTACTTC CASSSGTGGQETQYF
TRBJ2-7 TRBV7-8 TRBD2 NA TGTGCCAGCAGCTCGAGACTAGCGGCTTACGAGCAGTACTTC CASSSRLAAYEQYF
TRBJ1-2 TRBV10-1 TRBD1 few TGCGCCAGCAGTGGAGACAGGGCCTCGGGCTACACCTTC CASSGDRASGYTF
TRBJ2-6 TRBV18 TRBD1 NA TGTGCCAGCTCACAGATTAACAGGGGGCCTGGGGCCAACGTCCTGACTTTC CASSQINRGPGANVLTF
TRBJ1-1 TRBV9 NA NA TGTGCCAGCAGCGTACAGTCCTGGAGCACTGAAGCTTTCTTT CASSVQSWSTEAFF
TRBJ2-7 TRBV19 TRBD1 NA TGTGCCAGTAGCACCAACGCGGGACAGGGTACCTACGAGCAGTACTTC CASSTNAGQGTYEQYF
TRBJ2-7 TRBV6-6 TRBD2 few TGTGCCAGCAGTTACCTGTCAGCGGGAGGCTCCTACGAGCAGTACTTC CASSYLSAGGSYEQYF
TRBJ2-1 TRBV5-1 NA NA TGCGCCAGCACCCTAAACAATGAGCAGTTCTTC CASTLNNEQFF
TRBJ2-7 TRBV5-1 NA once TGCGCCAGCAGCTTTATGACAGGTGTAAGAGGGATCTACGAGCAGTACTTC CASSFMTGVRGIYEQYF
TRBJ2-7 TRBV2 NA NA TGTGCCAGCAGGTTAACCTACGAGCAGTACTTC CASRLTYEQYF
TRBJ1-6 TRBV18 TRBD1 few TGTGCCAGCTCACCCCCCATTGTGGGGACAGGGCGAAATTCACCCCTCCACTTT CASSPPIVGTGRNSPLHF
TRBJ1-5 TRBV12-5 NA NA TGTGCTAGTGGTTTGCCTCTACGGCGAGCGTCGGGTCAGCCCCAGCATTTT CASGLPLRRASGQPQHF
TRBJ2-7 TRBV28 TRBD2 NA TGTGCCAGCAGTTCACCACTCTGGGCTAGCGGGACCTACGAGCAGTACTTC CASSSPLWASGTYEQYF
TRBJ2-1 TRBV27 NA NA TGTGCCAGCAGCTGGTCGGGGAACTCCTACAATGAGCAGTTCTTC CASSWSGNSYNEQFF
TRBJ2-3 TRBV5-1 TRBD2 NA TGCGCCAGCAGCTGGACTAGCGGGAGCCATACGCAGTATTTT CASSWTSGSHTQYF
TRBJ1-1 TRBV27 NA few TGTGCCAGCAGTAACGGGGCAGGGAGGGCGAACACTGAAGCTTTCTTT CASSNGAGRANTEAFF
TRBJ1-1 TRBV19 NA few TGTGCCAGTAGTATGGGAGGAGGGAGCACTGAAGCTTTCTTT CASSMGGGSTEAFF
TRBJ2-7 TRBV6-5 NA NA TGTGCCAGCAGCTCCCGGAGAGTTGAATCCTACGAGCAGTACTTC CASSSRRVESYEQYF
TRBJ2-7 TRBV27 TRBD1 NA TGTGCCAGCAGTCGGACAGGGGACAACGAGCAGTACTTC CASSRTGDNEQYF
TRBJ2-1 TRBV2 TRBD2 NA TGTGCCAGCAGTGAACTCGCGGGAGGCATTGGACAGTTCTTC CASSELAGGIGQFF
TRBJ2-1 TRBV7-2 TRBD2 NA TGTGCCAGCAGCTTAGGCTGGGGACTACTTGGCGAGCAGTTCTTC CASSLGWGLLGEQFF
TRBJ2-1 TRBV5-5 NA NA TGTGCCAGCGGGAGGACGGCAGAGCAGTTCTTC CASGRTAEQFF
TRBJ2-7 TRBV29-1 TRBD1 NA TGCAGCGTTGTCAGACAGGGAACCTACGAGCAGTACTTC CSVVRQGTYEQYF
TRBJ1-2 TRBV10-3 NA few TGTGCCATCGGGACGAACAGGGACTATGGCTACACCTTC CAIGTNRDYGYTF
TRBJ2-7 TRBV6-6 NA once TGTGCCAGCAGTTACGAGTACCGTGAAGCCTACGAGCAGTACTTC CASSYEYREAYEQYF
TRBJ2-7 TRBV7-2 TRBD1 NA TGTGCCAGCAGCTTAGGGACAGGGAGGTACGAGCAGTACTTC CASSLGTGRYEQYF
TRBJ2-7 TRBV19 TRBD2 NA TGTGCCAGTAGTATTCTAGCGGAGATAGAGCAGTACTTC CASSILAEIEQYF
TRBJ2-5 TRBV18 TRBD2 few TGTGCCAGCTCACCACAGCGGGGAGAGACCCAGTACTTC CASSPQRGETQYF
TRBJ2-7 TRBV28 TRBD2 NA TGTGCCAGCAGTTTTACGCTGGCGGCTAGCGGGAGCTACGAGCAGTACTTC CASSFTLAASGSYEQYF
TRBJ1-3 TRBV5-1 NA few TGCGCCAGCAGCTTGGACGGGTCTGGAAACACCATATATTTT CASSLDGSGNTIYF
TRBJ1-1 TRBV30 TRBD1 NA TGTGCCTGGAGTGACAGGGGTGAAGCTTTCTTT CAWSDRGEAFF
TRBJ1-2 TRBV15 TRBD1 NA TGTGCCACCAGCAGAGCCAAGACAGGGGGCTATGGCTACACCTTC CATSRAKTGGYGYTF
TRBJ2-5 TRBV27 TRBD1 NA TGTGCCAGCATAGAGCCGGGACAGGGACAGACCCAGTACTTC CASIEPGQGQTQYF
TRBJ1-4 TRBV5-4 TRBD1 NA TGTGCCAGCAGCTACCCCGGGACAGGAAATAATGAAAAACTGTTTTTT CASSYPGTGNNEKLFF
TRBJ1-2 TRBV10-3 TRBD1 NA TGTGCCACCTCGGACAGGGACTATGGCTACACCTTC CATSDRDYGYTF
TRBJ2-7 TRBV28 TRBD2 NA TGTGCCAGCAGTTTACTAGCGGGATTCTACGAGCAGTACTTC CASSLLAGFYEQYF
TRBJ2-1 TRBV5-1 TRBD2 NA TGCGCCAGCAGCTTGGGCAGCGGGAGTCCTAACAATAAGCAGTTCTTC CASSLGSGSPNNKQFF